These T cell receptor beta chains were read from a single sample in a study of cytomegalovirus exposure and HLA in healthy donors. Generated by immunoSEQ multiplex PCR, the TCRdb table keeps only in-frame clones and is missing some. The table has some 200,000 clones, around 82% seen once. What was sequenced was PBMCs. Receptor source: a woman between 18 and 29 years old in good health and CMV-seropositive. Each CDR3 is given with its conserved first and last residue. D genes are given only for firm matches. Clone size, where shown, is once, few, many, or a class for clones that have expanded.

abundance	v_gene	j_gene	d_gene	CDR3aa	CDR3nt
.	TRBV30	TRBJ1-5	.	CAWTAPPRPNSNQPQHF	TGTGCCTGGACCGCCCCTCCGAGGCCAAATAGCAATCAGCCCCAGCATTTT
.	TRBV13	TRBJ2-1	.	CASSLGQGGNEQFF	TGTGCCAGCAGCTTAGGTCAGGGGGGCAATGAGCAGTTCTTC
.	TRBV9	TRBJ1-1	TRBD1	CASSVVAGTGGNTEAFF	TGTGCCAGCAGCGTAGTGGCGGGGACAGGGGGTAACACTGAAGCTTTCTTT
.	TRBV5-1	TRBJ2-2	TRBD2	CASSLRTSGGAELFF	TGCGCCAGCAGCCTCCGGACTAGCGGGGGGGCTGAGCTGTTTTTT
.	TRBV27	TRBJ2-7	TRBD1	CASSSELQGAGYEQYF	TGTGCCAGCAGTTCAGAACTACAGGGGGCGGGTTACGAGCAGTACTTC
.	TRBV2	TRBJ2-4	TRBD2	CASSEGAGVVGDIQYF	TGTGCCAGCAGTGAAGGGGCGGGGGTAGTTGGGGACATTCAGTACTTC
.	TRBV29-1	TRBJ2-1	TRBD2	CSVVGAGGFGNEQFF	TGCAGCGTTGTAGGGGCGGGGGGGTTCGGCAATGAGCAGTTCTTC
.	TRBV11-2	TRBJ2-5	TRBD2	CASSLSSGGGETQYF	TGTGCCAGCAGCTTATCCAGCGGGGGGGGAGAGACCCAGTACTTC
few	TRBV15	TRBJ2-7	.	CATSRQGDSYEQYF	TGTGCCACCAGCAGACAGGGTGATTCCTACGAGCAGTACTTC
.	TRBV6-5	TRBJ1-4	.	CASSSVGGGDEKLFF	TGTGCCAGCAGTTCGGTTGGGGGAGGAGATGAAAAACTGTTTTTT
.	TRBV7-9	TRBJ1-4	.	CASSLQGEKLFF	TGTGCCAGCAGCTTACAGGGTGAAAAACTGTTTTTT
.	TRBV4-1	TRBJ1-1	.	CASSQAETRGNTEAFF	TGCGCCAGCAGCCAAGCGGAGACCCGGGGTAACACTGAAGCTTTCTTT
.	TRBV7-2	TRBJ1-6	.	CASSLVLAVGTNNSPLHF	TGTGCCAGCAGCTTAGTTTTGGCCGTGGGTACTAATAATTCACCCCTCCACTTT
few	TRBV6-4	TRBJ1-1	.	CARTSVREAFF	TGTGCCAGAACTTCGGTGCGTGAAGCTTTCTTT
few	TRBV14	TRBJ1-4	.	CASSRHRVGLGTTNEKLFF	TGTGCCAGCAGCCGCCACAGGGTGGGATTGGGGACAACTAATGAAAAACTGTTTTTT
.	TRBV5-1	TRBJ1-2	.	CASSLEASYGYTF	TGCGCCAGCAGCTTGGAAGCTTCCTATGGCTACACCTTC
.	TRBV6-5	TRBJ2-5	TRBD2	CASSIWGLAGETQYF	TGTGCCAGCAGTATCTGGGGACTAGCGGGGGAGACCCAGTACTTC
.	TRBV7-9	TRBJ2-7	.	CASRGQTYEQYF	TGTGCCAGCAGAGGACAAACCTACGAGCAGTACTTC
.	TRBV9	TRBJ1-2	.	CASSPKWGGNYGYTF	TGTGCCAGCAGCCCCAAATGGGGGGGCAACTATGGCTACACCTTC
few	TRBV7-9	TRBJ2-7	TRBD1	CASSLVGTGSENEQYF	TGTGCCAGCAGCTTAGTCGGGACAGGCTCGGAAAACGAGCAGTACTTC
.	TRBV6-6	TRBJ2-2	TRBD1	CASSRYRGRTGELFF	TGTGCCAGCAGTAGGTACAGGGGTCGGACCGGGGAGCTGTTTTTT
.	TRBV4-2	TRBJ2-3	TRBD1	CASSQVSGGSTDTQYF	TGTGCCAGCAGCCAAGTCTCAGGGGGTAGCACAGATACGCAGTATTTT
.	TRBV6-5	TRBJ1-4	.	CASRNQGSYEKLFF	TGTGCCAGCAGAAATCAGGGATCTTACGAAAAACTGTTTTTT
.	TRBV11-2	TRBJ1-2	.	CASSLDNGGGYGYTF	TGTGCCAGCAGCTTAGACAACGGGGGAGGATATGGCTACACCTTC
.	TRBV2	TRBJ1-2	.	CASSPFAF	TGTGCCAGCAGTCCCTTTGCCTTC
.	TRBV7-2	TRBJ2-7	.	CASSKTVTYEQYF	TGTGCCAGCAGCAAGACTGTGACCTACGAGCAGTACTTC
.	TRBV7-9	TRBJ2-7	TRBD1	CASSGGTGLNEQYF	TGTGCCAGCAGCGGCGGGACAGGGCTCAACGAGCAGTACTTC
.	TRBV6-1	TRBJ1-6	TRBD1	CASREKTGYNSPLHF	TGTGCCAGCAGGGAAAAGACAGGGTATAATTCACCCCTCCACTTT